This entry concerns a single TCR beta chain. Its antigen is unidentified. CDR3 size: 14 residues. CDR1 and CDR2 (germline): SEHNR, FQNEAQ (reference sequence). Identification of naive CD8+ T cells rested on CD45RO-CCR7+CD27+CD95- status. The data derive from a study of CXCR3-negative and CXCR3-positive naive CD8 T cells. Study information: The TRB read total, 120 million to 150 million, broke down to about 1.5 +/- 0.3 million reads per library.

Study-level results: Compared with CXCR3-negative naive cells, CXCR3-positive naive cells showed more hydrophobic TRB CDR3s. The study found that naive CXCR3-negative and CXCR3-positive cells shared TRBV-TRBJ usage, while memory cells differed.

The TRB libraries of cDNA were built by UMI-labeled 5' RACE. TCRdb reprocessed the 5' RACE reads and keeps a single row for each CDR3 protein, giving no DNA. Here the sample table reports 150,000 to 160,000 distinct CDR3 sequences. The specimen was naive CXCR3+ CD8+ T cells from blood. The subset is: CD45RO-CCR7+CD27+CD95- naive CD8+ T cells expressing CXCR3 (TNR3+). The chain recombines TRBV7-9 with TRBJ1-1; the TCRdb call, TRBD1, lacks DNA for checking. The receptor's source is a human donor in good health. Some clones in this sample may be carry-over from other donors' samples. CDR3 sequence reads: CASSLGGGNTEAFF.